This TCR beta chain appears in the sequencing data of a study of blood T cell repertoires in COVID-19. Study-level information: Acute and convalescent COVID-19 specimens originated in the United States, Italy and Spain. T cells, B-cell-depleted T cells, or PBMCs supplied cDNA or gDNA.

The authors' processing: Amplification with reference gene primers provided the estimates of nucleated cell counts. This table comes from immunoSEQ multiplex PCR, and its TCRdb copy is limited to in-frame clones, with some not included. Clone size and the V and J calls come from that table; the DNA yielded D and trimming. The sample lists 65,000 to 95,000 clones, 80% to 90% occurring once. Sequenced: peripheral blood. The TCR originated in a man aged 80 or over with acute or convalescent COVID-19.

In nucleotides, the CDR3 is TGTGCAAGTCGCCTATTAGCGGGGAACCAAGAGACCCAGTACTTC. Translating it yields CASRLLAGNQETQYF. V is TRBV12-2 and J is TRBJ2-5; the DNA was not compared with TRBD2, the D call given in the table. TRBV12-2 is noted as a pseudogene. The CDR3 runs 15 residues.